The T cell receptor beta chain described here comes from a study of blood T cells in healthy people across ages. The V segment lost 4 bases and the J segment 1 base; nucleotides outside the gene matches: 4. CDR1 is SGHRS and CDR2 is YFSETQ in the germline V gene. CDR3 length: 16 amino acids. Together with a sample-barcoded 5' primer, a J-beta primer mix was included in a second PCR lasting roughly 6 to 12 cycles. Using its own MiXCR run on the 5' RACE reads, TCRdb lists one record per CDR3 protein. The table includes over 1,500,000 distinct CDR3 sequences, 39% detected once. The source material was blood. This TCR derives from a human donor in good health. V and J are TRBV5-1 and TRBJ2-1; 11 nucleotides match TRBD2. The CDR3 nucleotides read TGCGCCAGCAGCCGCAGACTAGCGGGGTCCTACAATGAGCAGTTCTTC. Translating gives CASSRRLAGSYNEQFF.